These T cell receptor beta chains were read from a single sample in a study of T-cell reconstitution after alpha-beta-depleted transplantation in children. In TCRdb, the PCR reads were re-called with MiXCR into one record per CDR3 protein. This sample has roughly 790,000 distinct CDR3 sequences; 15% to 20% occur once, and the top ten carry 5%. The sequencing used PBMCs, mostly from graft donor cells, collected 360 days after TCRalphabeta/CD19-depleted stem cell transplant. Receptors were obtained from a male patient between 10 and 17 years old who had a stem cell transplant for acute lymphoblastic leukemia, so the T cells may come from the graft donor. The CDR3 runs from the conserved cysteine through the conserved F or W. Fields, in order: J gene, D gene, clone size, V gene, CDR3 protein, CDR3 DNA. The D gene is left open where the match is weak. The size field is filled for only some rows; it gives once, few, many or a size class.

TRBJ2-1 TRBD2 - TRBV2 CASKREKLYNEQFF TGTGCCAGCAAGCGGGAGAAATTATACAATGAGCAGTTCTTC
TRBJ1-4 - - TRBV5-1 CASSLLSTNEKLFF TGCGCCAGCAGCTTGCTCTCAACTAATGAAAAACTGTTTTTT
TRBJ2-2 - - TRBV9 CASSVEQGNTGELFF TGTGCCAGCAGCGTAGAACAGGGTAACACCGGGGAGCTGTTTTTT
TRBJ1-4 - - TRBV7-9 CASSSPLPPGEKLFF TGTGCCAGCAGCTCCCCTCTACCACCGGGTGAAAAACTGTTTTTT
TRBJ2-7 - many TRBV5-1 CASRALAGMNEQYF TGCGCCAGCAGAGCCTTGGCGGGAATGAACGAGCAGTACTTC
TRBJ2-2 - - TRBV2 CASRREYTGELFF TGTGCCAGCCGCCGTGAATACACCGGGGAGCTGTTTTTT
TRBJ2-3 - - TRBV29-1 CSVELVTDTQYF TGCAGCGTTGAACTAGTTACAGATACGCAGTATTTT
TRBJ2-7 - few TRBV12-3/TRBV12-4 CASSSRRFREYEQYF TGTGCCAGCAGTTCGCGACGCTTCAGGGAGTACGAGCAGTACTTC
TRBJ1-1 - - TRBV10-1 CASSESGRVGAFF TGCGCCAGCAGTGAATCGGGTCGGGTTGGAGCTTTCTTT
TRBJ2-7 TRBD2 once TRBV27 CASSSRLAKAYEQYF TGTGCCAGCAGTTCCCGACTAGCGAAAGCCTACGAGCAGTACTTC
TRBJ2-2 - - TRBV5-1 CASNPARMGELFF TGCGCCAGCAACCCGGCCCGTATGGGGGAGCTGTTTTTT
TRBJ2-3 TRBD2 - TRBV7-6 CASSSTSGSRTDTQYF TGTGCCAGCAGCTCAACTAGCGGGAGCCGCACAGATACGCAGTATTTT
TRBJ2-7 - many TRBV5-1 CASSLDSSREQYF TGCGCCAGCAGCTTGGACAGCTCTCGGGAGCAGTACTTC
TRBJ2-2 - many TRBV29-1 CSGPRPNINTGELFF TGCAGCGGACCCAGACCGAATATTAACACCGGGGAGCTGTTTTTT
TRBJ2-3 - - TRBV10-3 CAITQALDKFTQF TGTGCCATCACCCAGGCGCTAGACAAATTCACACAGTTT
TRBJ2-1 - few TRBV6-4 CASKGNNEQFF TGTGCCAGCAAGGGGAACAATGAGCAGTTCTTC
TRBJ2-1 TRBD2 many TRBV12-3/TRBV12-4 CASSFLAGGPNEQFF TGTGCCAGCAGTTTCCTAGCGGGAGGGCCGAATGAGCAGTTCTTC
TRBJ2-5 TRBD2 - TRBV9 CASSVASGTKYQETQYF TGTGCCAGCAGCGTAGCTAGCGGGACTAAGTACCAAGAGACCCAGTACTTC
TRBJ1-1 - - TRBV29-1 CSVAGSNTEAFF TGCAGCGTCGCGGGGAGTAACACTGAAGCTTTCTTT
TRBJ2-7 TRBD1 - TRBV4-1 CASSLGQGDFSYEQYF TGCGCCAGCAGCCTCGGACAGGGGGATTTCTCCTACGAGCAGTACTTC
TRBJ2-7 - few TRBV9 CASSVGWAGVYEQYF TGTGCCAGCAGCGTAGGGTGGGCAGGGGTCTACGAGCAGTACTTC
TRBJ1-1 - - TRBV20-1 CSGVMGNTEAFF TGCAGTGGAGTGATGGGGAACACTGAAGCTTTCTTT
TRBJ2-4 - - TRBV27 CASSWGFKNIQYF TGTGCCAGCAGCTGGGGGTTCAAAAACATTCAGTACTTC
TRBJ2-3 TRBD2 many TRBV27 CASSKSGGTDTQYF TGTGCCAGCAGTAAGAGCGGGGGCACAGATACGCAGTATTTT
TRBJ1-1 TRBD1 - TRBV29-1 CSVAGQGRRDTEAFF TGCAGCGTCGCCGGACAGGGCCGAAGGGACACTGAAGCTTTCTTT
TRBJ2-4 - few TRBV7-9 CASREGKGKNIQYF TGTGCCAGCAGGGAGGGTAAAGGCAAAAACATTCAGTACTTC
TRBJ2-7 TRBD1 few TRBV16 CASSLLGQGFGEQYF TGTGCCAGCAGCCTGTTGGGACAGGGGTTCGGCGAGCAGTACTTC
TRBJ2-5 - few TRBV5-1 CASSPDPRGETQYF TGCGCCAGCAGCCCCGATCCCCGGGGCGAGACCCAGTACTTC
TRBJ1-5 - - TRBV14 CASSGFRGGPQHF TGTGCCAGCAGCGGATTCAGGGGAGGGCCCCAGCATTTT
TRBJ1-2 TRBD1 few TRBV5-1 CASSPGTGLEGYTF TGCGCCAGCAGCCCCGGGACAGGCCTGGAGGGCTACACCTTC
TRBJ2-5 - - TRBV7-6 CASSLGGGSSIGETQYF TGTGCCAGCAGCTTAGGTGGGGGGTCCTCCATCGGGGAGACCCAGTACTTC
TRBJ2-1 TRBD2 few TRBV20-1 CSARLPSGRAGYEQFF TGCAGTGCTAGACTCCCTAGCGGGAGGGCAGGGTATGAGCAGTTCTTC
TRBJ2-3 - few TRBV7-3 CASRNSGGTDTQYF TGTGCCAGCCGAAATTCGGGCGGCACAGATACGCAGTATTTT
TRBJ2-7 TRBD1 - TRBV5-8 CASSLGQGHGGQYF TGTGCCAGCAGCTTGGGACAGGGGCATGGGGGGCAGTACTTC
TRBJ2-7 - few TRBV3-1 CASSPHIAAIGYEQYF TGTGCCAGCAGCCCCCACATAGCGGCGATCGGCTACGAGCAGTACTTC
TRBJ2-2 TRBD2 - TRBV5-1 CASSSGLGRRELFF TGCGCCAGCAGCTCGGGACTAGGGCGCCGGGAGCTGTTTTTT
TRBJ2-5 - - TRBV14 CASSQGTELETQYF TGTGCCAGCAGCCAAGGTACAGAGTTAGAGACCCAGTACTTC
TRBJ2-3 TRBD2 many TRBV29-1 CSALSGFTDTQYF TGCAGCGCCCTTAGCGGGTTCACAGATACGCAGTATTTT
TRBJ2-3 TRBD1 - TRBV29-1 CSVEGTGPTDTQYF TGCAGCGTGGAAGGGACAGGGCCCACAGATACGCAGTATTTT
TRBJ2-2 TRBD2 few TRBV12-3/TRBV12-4 CASSPWTSGSAGELFF TGTGCCAGCAGTCCCTGGACTAGCGGGAGCGCCGGGGAGCTGTTTTTT
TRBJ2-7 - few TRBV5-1 CASSWGDGDEQYF TGCGCCAGCAGCTGGGGGGATGGAGACGAGCAGTACTTC
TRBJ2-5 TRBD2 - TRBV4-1 CASSQDRHSGGQETQYF TGCGCCAGCAGCCAAGATAGGCATAGCGGGGGCCAAGAGACCCAGTACTTC
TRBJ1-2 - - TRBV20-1 CSASTPNYGYTF TGCAGTGCTAGTACACCGAACTATGGCTACACCTTC
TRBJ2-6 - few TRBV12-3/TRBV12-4 CASSFSGHSGANVLTF TGTGCCAGCAGTTTCTCGGGGCACTCCGGGGCCAACGTCCTGACTTTC
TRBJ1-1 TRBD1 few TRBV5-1 CASSQNRGSAFF TGCGCCAGCAGCCAGAACAGGGGCTCAGCTTTCTTT
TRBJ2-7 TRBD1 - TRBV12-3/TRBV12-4 CASRAYRGLGEQYF TGTGCCAGCAGAGCCTACAGGGGTTTAGGCGAGCAGTACTTC
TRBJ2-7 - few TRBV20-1 CSAIKDGSSYEQYF TGCAGTGCTATAAAGGACGGGAGCTCCTACGAGCAGTACTTC
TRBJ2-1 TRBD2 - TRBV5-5 CASSFFSGGYNEQFF TGTGCCAGCAGCTTTTTTAGCGGGGGCTACAATGAGCAGTTCTTC
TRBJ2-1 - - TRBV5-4 CASSLGRETNEQFF TGTGCCAGCAGCTTGGGTCGGGAGACTAATGAGCAGTTCTTC